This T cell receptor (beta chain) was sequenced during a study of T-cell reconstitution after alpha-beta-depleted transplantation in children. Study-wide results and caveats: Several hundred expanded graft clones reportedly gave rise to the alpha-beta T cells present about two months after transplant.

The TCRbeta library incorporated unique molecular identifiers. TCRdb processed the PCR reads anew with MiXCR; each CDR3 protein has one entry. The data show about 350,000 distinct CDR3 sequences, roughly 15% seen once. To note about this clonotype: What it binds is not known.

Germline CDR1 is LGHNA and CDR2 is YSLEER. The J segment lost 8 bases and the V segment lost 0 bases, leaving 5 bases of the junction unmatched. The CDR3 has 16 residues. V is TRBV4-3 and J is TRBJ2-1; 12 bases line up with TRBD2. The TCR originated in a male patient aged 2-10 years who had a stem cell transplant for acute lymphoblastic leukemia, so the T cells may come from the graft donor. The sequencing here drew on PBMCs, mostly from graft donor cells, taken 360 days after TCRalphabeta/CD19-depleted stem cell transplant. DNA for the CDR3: TGCGCCAGCAGCCAAGACGCACTAGCGGGAGGCTATGAGCAGTTCTTC. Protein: CASSQDALAGGYEQFF.